The 19 T cell receptor beta chains given below trace back to one sample, sequenced in a study of T cell responses to AZD1222 COVID-19 vaccine. Profiled with immunoSEQ multiplex PCR; TCRdb holds only in-frame clones, not every one. The sample has 65,000 to 70,000 clones, about four fifths seen once. The specimen comprised peripheral blood, sampled on day 0 of AZD1222 vaccination. These receptors were taken from an adult in good health.

The rearrangement links TRBV11-3 to TRBJ2-2; D is unclear. The CDR3 contains 13 residues. The V end was cut by 0 bases, the J end by 2 bases, with 1 base between. Per germline, CDR1 SGHNT and CDR2 YENEEA. This chain's CDR3 is CASSLENTGELFF. CDR3 sequence (DNA): TGTGCCAGCAGCTTAGAAAACACCGGGGAGCTGTTTTTT.

The V gene is TRBV28, the J gene TRBJ1-2; a possible D gene is TRBD1 (5 bases). Germline V lookup: CDR1 MDHEN, CDR2 SYDVKM. Trimming stripped 3 bases from V and 5 bases from J, with 7 bases between. This CDR3 contains 12 residues. The CDR3 region is CASSFSGYGYTF. Here the CDR3 DNA reads TGTGCCAGCAGTTTTTCAGGGTATGGCTACACCTTC.

The chain uses TRBV6-1 and TRBJ1-3, with no clear D. Trimming stripped 2 bases from V and 4 bases from J, with 6 bases between. Germline-derived CDR1 and CDR2 are MNHNS and SASEGT. This CDR3 contains 13 residues. Written as DNA, the CDR3 is TGTGCCAGCAGTGAAAGTAAGGGAAACACCATATATTTT. Protein sequence: CASSESKGNTIYF.

V gene TRBV7-9 combines with J gene TRBJ1-3; tentative D call: TRBD1 (6 bases). The CDR3 consists of 16 residues. V was shortened by 7 bases and J by 2 bases, with 18 bases between the two germline ends. Germline lookup yields CDR1 SEHNR and CDR2 FQNEAQ (reference sequence). Here the CDR3 DNA reads TGTGCCAGCACCCTCTACCTCGGGGGCCCTGGAAACACCATATATTTT. Translated: CASTLYLGGPGNTIYF.

Only one count was recorded for this clone. This rearrangement joins TRBV23-1 to TRBJ1-5; perhaps TRBD1 as D (5 bases). TRBV23-1 carries the ORF label, with uncertain function. Trimming took 7 bases from V and 9 from J, leaving 25 bases between them. The length of the CDR3 is 16 residues. CDR3 in DNA: TGCGCCAGCAACAAAGGGAGCAGGGACCCGCGTGGGCCCCAGCATTTT. Encoded protein: CASNKGSRDPRGPQHF.

The rearrangement joins TRBV28 to TRBJ2-1, with D possibly being TRBD2 (7 bases). The CDR3 contains 16 residues. The V gene's germline CDR1 is MDHEN and CDR2 SYDVKM. V gave up 7 bases and J gave up 1 base, with 17 bases separating them. CDR3 loop: CASKGGAGGSYNEQFF. CDR3 DNA: TGTGCCAGCAAAGGGGGGGCAGGAGGATCCTACAATGAGCAGTTCTTC. Supplemented by reference TRBV28 and TRBJ2-1, the full variable domain reads DVKVTQSSRYLVKRTGEKVFLECVQDMDHENMFWYRQDPGLGLRLIYFSYDVKMKEKGDIPEGYSVSREKKERFSLILESASTNQTSMYLCASKGGAGGSYNEQFFGPGTRLTVL.

Details on this clone: The sample has other DNA sequences that encode this CDR3 too. V gene TRBV7-9 combines with J gene TRBJ2-7; TRBD1 matches at 10 bases. CDR1 and CDR2 from the germline V gene are SEHNR and FQNEAQ (reference sequence). CDR3 length: 12 residues. J lost 10 bases, V lost 5 bases, and 5 bases had no gene match. The CDR3 DNA is TGTGCCAGCAGCCTAGGACAGGGGGATCAGTACTTC. It encodes CASSLGQGDQYF.

The chain couples TRBV28 to TRBJ1-4, with 7 bases identical to TRBD1. This CDR3 has 14 amino acids. V was clipped by 4 bases and J by 4 bases; unmatched bases: 3. Germline V gives CDR1 MDHEN, CDR2 SYDVKM. The CDR3 region has the DNA TGTGCCAGCAGTTCGGGACAGCTTAATGAAAAACTGTTTTTT. This gives the protein CASSSGQLNEKLFF. The full variable domain, completed using reference TRBV28 and TRBJ1-4, is DVKVTQSSRYLVKRTGEKVFLECVQDMDHENMFWYRQDPGLGLRLIYFSYDVKMKEKGDIPEGYSVSREKKERFSLILESASTNQTSMYLCASSSGQLNEKLFFGSGTQLSVL.

The rearrangement joins TRBV21-1 to TRBJ1-2; TRBD1 is taken as the D call from the table, unchecked against the DNA. TRBV21-1 is a recognized pseudogene. CDR3 length: 17 amino acids. The CDR3 DNA reads as TGTGCCAGCAGCAAAATCAAAAGACAGGGGGTTAACTATGGCTACACCTTC. Protein sequence: CASSKIKRQGVNYGYTF.

This chain joins TRBV5-4 and TRBJ2-2, with TRBD2 matching 13 bases. V was pared by 4 bases and J by 8 bases, with 8 bases of the junction left unmatched. The CDR3 spans 16 residues. Per germline, CDR1 SGHNT and CDR2 YYREEE (reference sequence). The CDR3 sequence is CASSQGLAGITGELFF. CDR3 sequence (DNA): TGTGCCAGCAGCCAGGGACTAGCGGGGATCACGGGGGAGCTGTTTTTT.

The V gene is TRBV28, the J gene TRBJ1-2; D call uncertain. The CDR3 length is 12 residues. Looked up from germline, CDR1 is MDHEN and CDR2 is SYDVKM. V lost 8 bases, J lost 8 bases, and 15 bases lay in between. The CDR3 loop reads CASAFSGSGYTF. CDR3 DNA sequence: TGTGCCAGCGCCTTCTCGGGATCCGGCTACACCTTC.

This clone was picked up one time. The chain carries TRBV6-2 or TRBV6-3 and TRBJ2-5; D remains unclear. V shed 3 bases and J shed 5 bases, with 4 bases lying between them. The length of the CDR3 is 11 residues. Germline V gives CDR1 MNHEY, CDR2 SVGEGT. CDR3 in amino acids: CASSYAETQYF. As DNA, the CDR3 is TGTGCCAGCAGTTATGCTGAGACCCAGTACTTC.

The chain is built from TRBV9 and TRBJ2-3; D possibly corresponds to TRBD2 (6 bases). The V gene lost 0 bases and the J gene lost 4 bases, with 15 bases spanning the gap. This CDR3 has 16 residues. Germline CDR1 is SGDLS and CDR2 is YYNGEE. CDR3 DNA: TGTGCCAGCAGCGTAGTAGGTAGCGGATTCTCAGATACGCAGTATTTT. The encoded protein is CASSVVGSGFSDTQYF.

The rearrangement joins TRBV7-2 to TRBJ1-4; 7 bases are shared with TRBD1. The CDR3 is made up of 16 amino acids. CDR1 and CDR2 (germline): SGHTA, FQGNSA. Trimming removed 2 bases from V and 4 bases from J; junction bases left unmatched: 7. CDR3 bases: TGTGCCAGCAGCTTAATCTGGCAGGGGGGTAATGAAAAACTGTTTTTT. This codes for CASSLIWQGGNEKLFF.

The chain joins TRBV2 to TRBJ1-6; no reliable D call. The CDR3 contains 13 residues. Germline loops: CDR1 SNHLY, CDR2 FYNNEI. Trimming removed 6 bases from V and 0 bases from J, with 3 bases in between. CDR3 sequence: CASRGSYNSPLHF. The CDR3 DNA sequence: TGTGCCAGCAGGGGCTCCTATAATTCACCCCTCCACTTT.

This chain links TRBV30 with TRBJ1-4; D may be TRBD1 (5 bases). The germline V and J ends were trimmed by 5 bases and 7 bases, with 17 bases remaining between them. CDR1 is GTSNPN and CDR2 is SVGIG in the germline V gene (reference sequence). This CDR3 contains 14 residues. The CDR3 bases are TGTGCCTGGTCCCGGGACCCTCAAATTGAAAAACTGTTTTTT. It translates to CAWSRDPQIEKLFF.

The V gene is TRBV5-4, the J gene TRBJ2-7; 8 bases are a match to TRBD1. Germline V gene sequence: CDR1 SGHNT, CDR2 YYREEE (reference sequence). This CDR3 is built from 14 residues. The ends lost 4 bases at V and 5 bases at J; junction bases unmatched: 8. The CDR3 spells CASSRTGTLDEQYF. Written as DNA, the CDR3 is TGTGCCAGCAGCAGGACAGGGACCCTGGACGAGCAGTACTTC.

This chain links TRBV15 with TRBJ2-1, with D perhaps TRBD2 (5 bases). In germline, CDR1 is LNHNV, CDR2 YYDKDF (reference sequence). Trimming shortened V by 3 bases and J by 0 bases, and 12 bases separated the two germline ends. This CDR3 is built from 16 residues. In DNA form, the CDR3 reads TGTGCCACCAGCAGGAGGGTTGGGAGCTCCTACAATGAGCAGTTCTTC. Translation: CATSRRVGSSYNEQFF. Full variable domain (outside the CDR3, taken from reference TRBV15 and TRBJ2-1): DAMVIQNPRYQVTQFGKPVTLSCSQTLNHNVMYWYQQKSSQAPKLLFHYYDKDFNNEADTPDNFQSRRPNTSFCFLDIRSPGLGDTAMYLCATSRRVGSSYNEQFFGPGTRLTVL.

The chain couples TRBV4-1 to TRBJ1-4; D call uncertain. Germline V gene lookup returns CDR1 MGHRA and CDR2 YSYEKL. Trimming removed 0 bases from V and 5 bases from J, with 7 bases in between. CDR3 length equals 14 residues. The CDR3 here is CASSQEQKNEKLFF. CDR3 nucleotide sequence: TGCGCCAGCAGCCAAGAACAGAAAAATGAAAAACTGTTTTTT.